This T cell receptor (beta chain) was profiled in a study of cytomegalovirus exposure and HLA in healthy donors. Study-wide context: Around 76% of 398 genotyped donors fell in the Caucasian-associated ancestry cluster. Points from the study as a whole: Researchers reportedly found TCR beta sequences accurately predicted most subjects' HLA-A and HLA-B alleles.

Germline CDR1 reads SGHTA; CDR2 reads FQGTGA. This CDR3 is 17 amino acids long. V lost 4 bases and J lost 6; bases outside the gene matches: 9. The PCR ran on 60 Vbeta and 13 Jbeta primers. Generated by immunoSEQ multiplex PCR, the TCRdb table keeps only in-frame clones and is missing some. Of fewer than 95,000 clones in the sample, roughly 72% were seen once. To note about this clone: Its matching antigen is unknown.

Specimen: PBMCs. The TCR was taken from a man aged 30 to 39 in good health and CMV-seronegative. The chain joins TRBV7-3 to TRBJ2-3, with TRBD2 matching over 14 bases. CDR3 loop: CASSSKTSGGAVDTQYF. CDR3 bases: TGTGCCAGCAGCTCCAAGACTAGCGGGGGGGCAGTGGATACGCAGTATTTT.